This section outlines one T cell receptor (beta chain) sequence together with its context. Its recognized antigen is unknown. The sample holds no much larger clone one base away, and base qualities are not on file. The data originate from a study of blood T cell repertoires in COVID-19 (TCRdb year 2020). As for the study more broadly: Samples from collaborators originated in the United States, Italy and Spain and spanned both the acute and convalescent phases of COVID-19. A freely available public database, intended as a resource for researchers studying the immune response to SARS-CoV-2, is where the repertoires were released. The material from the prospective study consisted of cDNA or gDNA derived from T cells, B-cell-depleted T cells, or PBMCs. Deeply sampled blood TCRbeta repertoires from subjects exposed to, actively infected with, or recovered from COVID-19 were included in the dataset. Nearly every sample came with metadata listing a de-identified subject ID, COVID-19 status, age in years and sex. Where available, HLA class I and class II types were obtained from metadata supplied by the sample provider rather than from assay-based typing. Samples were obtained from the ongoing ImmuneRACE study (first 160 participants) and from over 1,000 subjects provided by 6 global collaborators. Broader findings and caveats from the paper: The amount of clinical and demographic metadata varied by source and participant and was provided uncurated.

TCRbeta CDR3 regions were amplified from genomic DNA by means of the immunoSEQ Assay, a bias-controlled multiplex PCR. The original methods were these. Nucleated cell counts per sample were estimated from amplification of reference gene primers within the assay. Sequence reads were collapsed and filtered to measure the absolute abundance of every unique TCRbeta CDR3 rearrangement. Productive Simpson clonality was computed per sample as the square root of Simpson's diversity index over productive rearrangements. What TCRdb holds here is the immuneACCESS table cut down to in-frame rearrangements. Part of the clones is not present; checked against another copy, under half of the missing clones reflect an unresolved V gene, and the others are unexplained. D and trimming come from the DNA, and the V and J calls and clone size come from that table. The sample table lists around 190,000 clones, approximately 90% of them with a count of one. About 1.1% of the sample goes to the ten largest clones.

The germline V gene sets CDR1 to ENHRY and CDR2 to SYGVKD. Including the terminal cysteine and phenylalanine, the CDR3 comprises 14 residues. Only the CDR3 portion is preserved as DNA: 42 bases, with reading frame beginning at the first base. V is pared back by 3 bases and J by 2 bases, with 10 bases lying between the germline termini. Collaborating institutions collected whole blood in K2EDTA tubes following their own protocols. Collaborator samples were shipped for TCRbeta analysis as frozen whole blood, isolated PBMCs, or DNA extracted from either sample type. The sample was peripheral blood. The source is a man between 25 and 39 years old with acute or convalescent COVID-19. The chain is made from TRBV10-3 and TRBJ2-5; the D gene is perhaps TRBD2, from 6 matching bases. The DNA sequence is TGTGCCATCAGTGACGGGACTTTACAAGAGACCCAGTACTTC. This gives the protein CAISDGTLQETQYF.